Only a few counts were recorded for the clone carrying this TCR beta chain. Germline loops: CDR1 SGHDT, CDR2 YYEEEE. The CDR3 sequence is 16 residues long. V trimming: 2 bases; J trimming: 4 bases; junction bases outside the gene matches: 9. TCRdb re-derived calls from the 5' RACE reads in MiXCR, one entry per CDR3 protein. Of around 140,000 distinct CDR3 sequences listed, under 4.5% are singletons. This sample stems from a study of identical twins. The sample taken for sequencing was memory T cells sorted from blood. The TCR originated in a man aged 18-30 years in good health. The V call is TRBV5-6, the J call TRBJ2-1; 7 bases fit TRBD2. The CDR3 here is CASSFGKRDLYNEQFF. The DNA of the CDR3 is TGTGCCAGCAGCTTCGGTAAGCGGGACCTGTACAATGAGCAGTTCTTC.